This TCR beta chain was sequenced during a study of blood T cells in healthy people across ages. A sample-barcoded 5' primer and a J-beta primer mix were used in a second PCR of about 7 to 12 cycles. TCRdb re-analysed the 5' RACE reads in MiXCR, keeping a single row per CDR3 protein. The table has about 1.5 million distinct CDR3 sequences, approximately 39% seen once; the top ten hold over 3.5%. V was clipped by 7 bases and J by 1 base, with 13 bases between them. This CDR3 has 13 amino acids. CDR1 is SQVTM and CDR2 is ANQGSEA in the germline V gene. Sequenced input: blood. This sequence originates from a woman aged 18-29 years in good health. The J gene is TRBJ1-1, the V gene TRBV29-1; D unresolved. In DNA form, the CDR3 reads TGCAGCGCCAAACGGAACTCGAACACTGAAGCTTTCTTT. Translated, it gives CSAKRNSNTEAFF.